The 10 T cell receptor beta chains given below trace back to one sample, sequenced in a study of T cell clonotyping in hematopoietic cell transplantation. TCRdb keeps only in-frame clones here, not all; method: immunoSEQ multiplex PCR. The table includes fewer than 70,000 clones, 94% detected once. The sample comprised peripheral blood mononuclear cells. The receptors come from a man aged 50-60 years in good health. Some clones in this sample may be carry-over from other donors' samples.

This sequence joins TRBV28 and TRBJ1-6; TRBD1 matches at 7 bases. Germline lookup yields CDR1 MDHEN and CDR2 SYDVKM. J was trimmed by 4 bases and V by 5 bases; bases with no gene match: 5. The CDR3 is 15 amino acids. CDR3 region: CASSKRQGYNSPLHF. The CDR3 DNA follows: TGTGCCAGCAGTAAAAGACAGGGATATAATTCACCCCTCCACTTT. The full variable domain, completed using reference TRBV28 and TRBJ1-6, is DVKVTQSSRYLVKRTGEKVFLECVQDMDHENMFWYRQDPGLGLRLIYFSYDVKMKEKGDIPEGYSVSREKKERFSLILESASTNQTSMYLCASSKRQGYNSPLHFGNGTRLTVT.

The chain links TRBV28 to TRBJ2-7; D remains ambiguous. From germline, CDR1 is MDHEN and CDR2 SYDVKM. The CDR3 runs to 15 residues. Deletions cut 5 bases from V and 4 bases from J, with 18 bases between. The CDR3 reads CASSPSMGFGYEQYF. The CDR3 bases are TGTGCCAGCAGTCCCTCGATGGGGTTCGGATACGAGCAGTACTTC.

The chain uses TRBV7-3 and TRBJ1-1; D may be TRBD1 (5 bases). The CDR3 covers 13 residues. Per germline, CDR1 SGHTA and CDR2 FQGTGA. Trimming cost V 6 bases and J 6 bases, with 14 bases left between them. DNA of the CDR3: TGTGCCAGCAGTCAGACCCGGGGGTCTGAAGCTTTCTTT. Protein sequence: CASSQTRGSEAFF.

The chain combines TRBV7-9 with TRBJ1-5, with TRBD1 as a possible D gene (6 bases). This CDR3 region has 14 residues. Trimming shortened V by 3 bases and J by 7 bases, and 13 bases separated the two germline ends. Germline V lookup: CDR1 SEHNR, CDR2 FQNEAQ (reference sequence). DNA for the CDR3: TGTGCCAGCAGCTTGTTGGGGGCTGGGCAGCCCCAGCATTTT. Translating gives CASSLLGAGQPQHF.

The chain combines TRBV5-1 with TRBJ2-7; 7 bases are a match to TRBD2. CDR1 SGHRS and CDR2 YFSETQ come from the germline V gene. This CDR3 spans 17 amino acids. With V trimmed by 0 bases and J by 3 bases, 12 bases remained unmatched. This chain's CDR3 is CASSLEWREMFFYEQYF. In DNA, the CDR3 is TGCGCCAGCAGCTTGGAGTGGCGGGAGATGTTTTTCTACGAGCAGTACTTC.

The V call is TRBV28, the J call TRBJ1-1; tentative D call: TRBD1 (6 bases). Germline V gives CDR1 MDHEN, CDR2 SYDVKM. V gave up 2 bases and J gave up 5 bases, with 18 bases separating them. CDR3 length: 16 residues. CDR3 sequence reads: CASSLRRTARVTEAFF. The CDR3 DNA is TGTGCCAGCAGTTTACGTAGGACAGCCAGGGTTACTGAAGCTTTCTTT.

The rearrangement uses TRBV28 and TRBJ1-5; D remains ambiguous. Germline V gene data show CDR1 as MDHEN and CDR2 as SYDVKM. Trimming pared 6 bases from V and 3 bases from J, leaving 12 bases between. This CDR3 comprises 14 residues. The CDR3 is CASRGIWNNQPQHF. The CDR3 DNA sequence: TGTGCCAGCAGAGGAATATGGAACAATCAGCCCCAGCATTTT.

The chain recombines TRBV6-5 with TRBJ2-3; D gene uncertain. Germline loops: CDR1 MNHEY, CDR2 SVGAGI. V was shortened by 4 bases and J by 4 bases, with 9 bases between the two germline ends. The CDR3 totals 13 residues. CDR3 sequence reads: CASSSDHPDTQYF. CDR3 sequence (DNA): TGTGCCAGCAGTTCCGACCACCCAGATACGCAGTATTTT.

The chain uses TRBV5-4 and TRBJ1-2; D gene unclear. CDR1 and CDR2 from the germline V gene are SGHNT and YYREEE (reference sequence). This CDR3 is built from 15 residues. Trimming removed 0 bases from V and 6 bases from J, with 15 bases in between. The DNA for the CDR3 is TGTGCCAGCAGCTTGGGCCAGGAATCAGTCAATGGCTACACCTTC. Translated: CASSLGQESVNGYTF.

This chain joins TRBV7-3 and TRBJ2-7; D not certain. The ends were cut back, 1 base at V and 8 bases at J, with 12 bases in the middle. CDR3 length equals 13 residues. CDR1 and CDR2 (germline): SGHTA, FQGTGA. In DNA, the CDR3 is TGTGCCAGCAGCTTAAACAATGGGATAAAGCAGTACTTC. It is translated as CASSLNNGIKQYF.